A selection of T cell receptor beta chains follows, all from one sample in a study of T cell responses to AZD1222 COVID-19 vaccine. Produced via immunoSEQ multiplex PCR; TCRdb's table is partial and in-frame only. The table has roughly 120,000 clones, 92% seen once. The source material was peripheral blood, sampled 28 days after the second AZD1222 dose. Receptor source: an adult who received the AZD1222 COVID-19 vaccine. The CDR3 runs from the conserved cysteine through the conserved F or W. The D gene is left open where the match is weak. Clone size is shown for a subset of rows, as once, few, many or a class of expanded clone.

CDR3 protein | CDR3 DNA | V gene | D gene | clone size | CDR3 length | J gene
CASSLDSPYGYTF | TGTGCCAGCAGTTTGGACAGTCCCTATGGCTACACCTTC | TRBV28 | NA | NA | 13 | TRBJ1-2
CASSLPSGGSSYEQYF | TGTGCCAGCAGCCTCCCGTCGGGAGGAAGCTCCTACGAGCAGTACTTC | TRBV7-2 | TRBD2 | NA | 16 | TRBJ2-7
CASSLGLGFTGELFF | TGTGCCAGCAGTCTAGGACTAGGGTTCACCGGGGAGCTGTTTTTT | TRBV28 | TRBD2 | NA | 15 | TRBJ2-2
CASIQTSGSSYEQYF | TGTGCCAGCATCCAGACTAGCGGGAGTAGCTACGAGCAGTACTTC | TRBV28 | TRBD2 | NA | 15 | TRBJ2-7
CASSFTEGNEKLFF | TGTGCCAGCAGTTTCACGGAGGGTAATGAAAAACTGTTTTTT | TRBV28 | NA | NA | 14 | TRBJ1-4
CAWSVSSISEQFF | TGTGCCTGGAGTGTTAGCTCGATTTCCGAGCAGTTCTTC | TRBV30 | NA | once | 13 | TRBJ2-1
CASSGGGHYSNQPQHF | TGTGCCAGCAGTGGTGGGGGACACTATAGCAATCAGCCCCAGCATTTT | TRBV27 | NA | NA | 16 | TRBJ1-5
CASTGTENEKLFF | TGTGCCAGCACCGGGACAGAAAATGAAAAACTGTTTTTT | TRBV2 | TRBD1 | NA | 13 | TRBJ1-4
CASSLYEGAYGYTF | TGTGCCAGCAGTTTATATGAGGGGGCCTATGGCTACACCTTC | TRBV27 | TRBD1 | NA | 14 | TRBJ1-2
CASSQAVRAATNEKLFF | TGTGCCAGCAGCCAAGCCGTTCGGGCTGCAACTAATGAAAAACTGTTTTTT | TRBV4-2 | NA | once | 17 | TRBJ1-4
CASSRLAGFDTQYF | TGTGCCAGTAGTAGACTAGCGGGATTTGATACGCAGTATTTT | TRBV19 | TRBD2 | NA | 14 | TRBJ2-3